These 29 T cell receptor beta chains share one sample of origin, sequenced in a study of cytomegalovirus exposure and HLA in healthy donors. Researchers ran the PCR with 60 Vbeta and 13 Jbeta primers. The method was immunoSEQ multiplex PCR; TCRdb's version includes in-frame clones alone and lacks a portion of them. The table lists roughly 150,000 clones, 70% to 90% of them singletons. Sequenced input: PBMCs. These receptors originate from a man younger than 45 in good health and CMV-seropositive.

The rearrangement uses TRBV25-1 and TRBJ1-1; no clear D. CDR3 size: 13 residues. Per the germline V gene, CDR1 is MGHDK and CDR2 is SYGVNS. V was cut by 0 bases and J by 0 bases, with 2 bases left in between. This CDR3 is CASSEYVNTEAFF. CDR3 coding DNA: TGTGCCAGCAGTGAATACGTGAACACTGAAGCTTTCTTT.

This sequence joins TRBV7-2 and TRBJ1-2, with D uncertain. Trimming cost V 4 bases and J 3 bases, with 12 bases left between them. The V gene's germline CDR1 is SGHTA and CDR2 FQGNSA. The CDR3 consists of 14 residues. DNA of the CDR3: TGTGCCAGCAGCTCGCTCTGGGGAGACTATGGCTACACCTTC. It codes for CASSSLWGDYGYTF.

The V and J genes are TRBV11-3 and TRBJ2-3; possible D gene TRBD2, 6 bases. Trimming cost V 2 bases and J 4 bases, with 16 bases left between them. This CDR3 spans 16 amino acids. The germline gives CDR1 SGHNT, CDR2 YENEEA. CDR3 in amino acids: CASSLIGGVLADTQYF. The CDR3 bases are TGTGCCAGCAGCTTAATTGGCGGGGTATTGGCAGATACGCAGTATTTT. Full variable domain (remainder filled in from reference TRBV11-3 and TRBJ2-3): EAGVVQSPRYKIIEKKQPVAFWCNPISGHNTLYWYLQNLGQGPELLIRYENEEAVDDSQLPKDRFSAERLKGVDSTLKIQPAELGDSAVYLCASSLIGGVLADTQYFGPGTRLTVL.

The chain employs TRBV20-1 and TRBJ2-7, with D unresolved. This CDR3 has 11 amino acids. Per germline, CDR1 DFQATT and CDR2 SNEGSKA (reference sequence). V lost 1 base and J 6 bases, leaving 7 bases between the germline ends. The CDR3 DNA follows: TGCAGTGCTAGAGTTGGGCCCGAGCAGTACTTC. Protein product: CSARVGPEQYF.

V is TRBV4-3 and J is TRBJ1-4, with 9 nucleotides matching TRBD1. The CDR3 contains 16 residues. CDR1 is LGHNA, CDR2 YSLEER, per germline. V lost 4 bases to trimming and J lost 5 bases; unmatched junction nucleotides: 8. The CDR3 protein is CASSLSPGTGNEKLFF. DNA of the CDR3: TGCGCCAGCAGCCTATCACCCGGGACAGGGAATGAAAAACTGTTTTTT.

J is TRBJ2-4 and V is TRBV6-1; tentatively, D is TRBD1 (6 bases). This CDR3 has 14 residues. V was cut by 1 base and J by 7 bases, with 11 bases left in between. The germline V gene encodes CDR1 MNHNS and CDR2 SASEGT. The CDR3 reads CASSEDRVSNIQYF. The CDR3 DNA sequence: TGTGCCAGCAGTGAAGACAGGGTCAGCAACATTCAGTACTTC.

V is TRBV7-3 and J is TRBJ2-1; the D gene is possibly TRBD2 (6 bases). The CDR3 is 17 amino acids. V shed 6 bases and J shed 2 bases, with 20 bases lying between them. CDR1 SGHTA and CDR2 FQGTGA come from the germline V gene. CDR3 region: CASSFEASVGPYNEQFF. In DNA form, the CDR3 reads TGTGCCAGCAGTTTCGAGGCTAGCGTAGGGCCCTACAATGAGCAGTTCTTC.

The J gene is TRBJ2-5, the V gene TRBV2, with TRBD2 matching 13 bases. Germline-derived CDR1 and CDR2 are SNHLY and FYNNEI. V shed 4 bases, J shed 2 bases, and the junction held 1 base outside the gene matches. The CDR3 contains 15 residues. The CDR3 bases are TGTGCCAGCAGTGGGACTAGCGGGAGACAAGAGACCCAGTACTTC. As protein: CASSGTSGRQETQYF. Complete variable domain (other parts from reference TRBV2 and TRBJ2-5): EPEVTQTPSHQVTQMGQEVILRCVPISNHLYFYWYRQILGQKVEFLVSFYNNEISEKSEIFDDQFSVERPDGSNFTLKIRSTKLEDSAMYFCASSGTSGRQETQYFGPGTRLLVL.

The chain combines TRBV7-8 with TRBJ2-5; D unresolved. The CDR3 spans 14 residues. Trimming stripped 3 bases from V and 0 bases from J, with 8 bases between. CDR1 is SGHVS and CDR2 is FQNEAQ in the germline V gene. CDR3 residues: CASSFLSYQETQYF. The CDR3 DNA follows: TGTGCCAGCAGCTTTCTCAGTTACCAAGAGACCCAGTACTTC.

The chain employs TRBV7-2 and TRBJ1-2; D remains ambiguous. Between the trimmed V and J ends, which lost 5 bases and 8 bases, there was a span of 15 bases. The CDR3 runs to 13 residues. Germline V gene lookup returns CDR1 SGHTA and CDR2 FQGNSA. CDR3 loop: CASSLQMVPGYTF. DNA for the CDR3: TGTGCCAGCAGCCTACAGATGGTGCCCGGCTACACCTTC.

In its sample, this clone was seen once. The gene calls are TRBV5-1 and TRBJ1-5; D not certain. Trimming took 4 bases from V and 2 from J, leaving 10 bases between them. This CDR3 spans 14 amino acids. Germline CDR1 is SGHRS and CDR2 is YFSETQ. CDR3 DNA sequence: TGCGCCAGCAGCCCCAGAGGAGGCAATCAGCCCCAGCATTTT. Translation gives CASSPRGGNQPQHF.

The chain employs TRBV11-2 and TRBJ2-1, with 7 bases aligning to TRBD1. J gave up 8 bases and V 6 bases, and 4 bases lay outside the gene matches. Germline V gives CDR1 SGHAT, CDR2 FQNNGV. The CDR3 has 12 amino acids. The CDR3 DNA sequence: TGTGCCAGCAGTAAACAGGGGTATGAGCAGTTCTTC. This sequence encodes CASSKQGYEQFF. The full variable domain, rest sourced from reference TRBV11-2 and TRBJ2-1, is EAGVAQSPRYKIIEKRQSVAFWCNPISGHATLYWYQQILGQGPKLLIQFQNNGVVDDSQLPKDRFSAERLKGVDSTLKIQPAKLEDSAVYLCASSKQGYEQFFGPGTRLTVL.

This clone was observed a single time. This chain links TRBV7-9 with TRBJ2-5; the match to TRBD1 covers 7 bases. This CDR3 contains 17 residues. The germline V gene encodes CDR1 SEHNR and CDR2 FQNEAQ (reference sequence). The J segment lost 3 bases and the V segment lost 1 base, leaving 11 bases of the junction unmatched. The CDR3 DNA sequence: TGTGCCAGCAGCTTAGACTTTACGACAGGGCAAAAAGAGACCCAGTACTTC. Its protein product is CASSLDFTTGQKETQYF.

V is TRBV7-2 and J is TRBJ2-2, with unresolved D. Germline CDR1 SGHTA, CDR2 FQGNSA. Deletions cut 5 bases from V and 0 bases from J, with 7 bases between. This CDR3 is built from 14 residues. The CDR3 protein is CASSNGPNTGELFF. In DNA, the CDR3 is TGTGCCAGCAGCAATGGGCCGAACACCGGGGAGCTGTTTTTT.

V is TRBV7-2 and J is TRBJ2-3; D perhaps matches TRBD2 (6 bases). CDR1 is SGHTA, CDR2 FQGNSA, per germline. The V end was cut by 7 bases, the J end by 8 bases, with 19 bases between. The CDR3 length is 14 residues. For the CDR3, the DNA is TGTGCCAGCACCTCGGACTCCTCGGGGGTTACGCAGTATTTT. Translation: CASTSDSSGVTQYF. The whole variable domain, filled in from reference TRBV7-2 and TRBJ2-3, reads GAGVSQSPSNKVTEKGKDVELRCDPISGHTALYWYRQSLGQGLEFLIYFQGNSAPDKSGLPSDRFSAERTGGSVSTLTIQRTQQEDSAVYLCASTSDSSGVTQYFGPGTRLTVL.

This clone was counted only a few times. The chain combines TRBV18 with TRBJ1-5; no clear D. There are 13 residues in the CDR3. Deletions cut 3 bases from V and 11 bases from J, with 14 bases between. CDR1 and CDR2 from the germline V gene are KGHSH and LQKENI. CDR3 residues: CASSPIPTGSQHF. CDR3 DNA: TGTGCCAGCTCACCGATCCCGACCGGGTCCCAGCATTTT. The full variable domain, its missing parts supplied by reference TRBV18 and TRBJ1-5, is NAGVMQNPRHLVRRRGQEARLRCSPMKGHSHVYWYRQLPEEGLKFMVYLQKENIIDESGMPKERFSAEFPKEGPSILRIQQVVRGDSAAYFCASSPIPTGSQHFGDGTRLSIL.

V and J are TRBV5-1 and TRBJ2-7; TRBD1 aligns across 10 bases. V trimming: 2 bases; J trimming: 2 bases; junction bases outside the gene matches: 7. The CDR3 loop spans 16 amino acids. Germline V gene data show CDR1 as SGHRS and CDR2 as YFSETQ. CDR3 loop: CASSFGPGQGTYEQYF. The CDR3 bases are TGCGCCAGCAGCTTCGGTCCGGGACAGGGGACCTACGAGCAGTACTTC.

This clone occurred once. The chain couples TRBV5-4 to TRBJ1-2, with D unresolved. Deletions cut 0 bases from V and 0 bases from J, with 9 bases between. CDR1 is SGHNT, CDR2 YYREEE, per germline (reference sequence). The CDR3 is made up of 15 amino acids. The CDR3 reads CASSLVVGTNYGYTF. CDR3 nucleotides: TGTGCCAGCAGCTTGGTGGTCGGGACTAACTATGGCTACACCTTC.

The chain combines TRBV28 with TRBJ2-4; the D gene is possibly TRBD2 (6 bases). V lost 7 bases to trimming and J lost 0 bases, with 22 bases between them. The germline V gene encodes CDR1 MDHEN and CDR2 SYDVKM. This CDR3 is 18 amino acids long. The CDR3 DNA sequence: TGTGCCAGCACTCATTTCTTGCCTCGGGAGAAAGCCAAAAACATTCAGTACTTC. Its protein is CASTHFLPREKAKNIQYF.

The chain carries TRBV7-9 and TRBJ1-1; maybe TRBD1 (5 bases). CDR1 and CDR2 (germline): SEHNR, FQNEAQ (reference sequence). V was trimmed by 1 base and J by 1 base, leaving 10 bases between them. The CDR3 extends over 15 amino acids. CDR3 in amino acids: CASSLVLGQNTEAFF. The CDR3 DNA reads TGTGCCAGCAGCTTAGTTTTGGGGCAGAACACTGAAGCTTTCTTT.

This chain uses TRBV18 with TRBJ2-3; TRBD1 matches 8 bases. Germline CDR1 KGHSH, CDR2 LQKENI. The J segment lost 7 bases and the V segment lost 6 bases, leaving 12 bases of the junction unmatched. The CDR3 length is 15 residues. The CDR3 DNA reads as TGTGCCAGCTCGCCTACAGGGGGGACGATTTATACGCAGTATTTT. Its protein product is CASSPTGGTIYTQYF.

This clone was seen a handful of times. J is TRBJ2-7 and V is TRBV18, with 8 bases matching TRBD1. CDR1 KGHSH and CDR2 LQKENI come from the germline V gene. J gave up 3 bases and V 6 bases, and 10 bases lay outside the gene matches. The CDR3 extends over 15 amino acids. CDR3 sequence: CASSSNRGQGYEQYV. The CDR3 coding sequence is TGTGCCAGCTCGAGCAACCGTGGACAGGGCTACGAGCAGTACGTC.

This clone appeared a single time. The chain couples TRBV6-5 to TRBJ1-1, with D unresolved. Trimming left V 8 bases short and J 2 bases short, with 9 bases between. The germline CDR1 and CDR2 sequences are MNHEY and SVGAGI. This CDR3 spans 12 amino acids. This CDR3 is CASGHPNTEAFF. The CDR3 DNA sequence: TGTGCCAGCGGGCACCCCAACACTGAAGCTTTCTTT.

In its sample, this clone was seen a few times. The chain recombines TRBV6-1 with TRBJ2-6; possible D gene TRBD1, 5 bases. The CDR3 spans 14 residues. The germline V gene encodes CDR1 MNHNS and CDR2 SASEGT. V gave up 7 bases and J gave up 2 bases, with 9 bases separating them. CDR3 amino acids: CASKGRAGANVLTF. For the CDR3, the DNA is TGTGCCAGCAAGGGCAGGGCTGGGGCCAACGTCCTGACTTTC.

The CDR3: CASNPPGQGAPGELFF. The CDR3 DNA reads as TGTGCCAGTAACCCCCCGGGACAGGGGGCGCCCGGGGAGCTGTTTTTT. The chain has TRBV19 and TRBJ2-2, with 12 bases lining up with TRBD1. Germline CDR1 LNHDA, CDR2 SQIVND (reference sequence). The CDR3 is made up of 16 amino acids. V trimming: 7 bases; J trimming: 6 bases; junction bases outside the gene matches: 9.

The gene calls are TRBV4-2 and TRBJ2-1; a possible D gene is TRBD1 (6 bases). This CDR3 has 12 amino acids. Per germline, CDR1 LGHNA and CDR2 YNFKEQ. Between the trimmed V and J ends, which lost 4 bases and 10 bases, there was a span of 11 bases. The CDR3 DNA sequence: TGTGCCAGCAGCCTGACAGGAGTCGAGCAGTTCTTC. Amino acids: CASSLTGVEQFF.

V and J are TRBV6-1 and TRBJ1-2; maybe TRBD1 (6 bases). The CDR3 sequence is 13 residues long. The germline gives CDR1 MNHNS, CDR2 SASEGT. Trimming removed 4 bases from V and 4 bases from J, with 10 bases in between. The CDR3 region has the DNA TGTGCCAGCAGTGTACAGGGTGTCTATGGCTACACCTTC. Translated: CASSVQGVYGYTF.

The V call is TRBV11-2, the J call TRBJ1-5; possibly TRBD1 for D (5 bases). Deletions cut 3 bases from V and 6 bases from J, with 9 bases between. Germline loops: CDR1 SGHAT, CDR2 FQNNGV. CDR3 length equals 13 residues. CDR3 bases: TGTGCCAGCAGCTTCCTGGGGGGTCAGCCCCAGCATTTT. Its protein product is CASSFLGGQPQHF.

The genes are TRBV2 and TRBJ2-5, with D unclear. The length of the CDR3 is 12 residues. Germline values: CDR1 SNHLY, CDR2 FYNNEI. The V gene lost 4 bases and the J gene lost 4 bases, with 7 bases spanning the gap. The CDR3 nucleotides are TGTGCCAGCAGTGTTGGCGGAGAGACCCAGTACTTC. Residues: CASSVGGETQYF.